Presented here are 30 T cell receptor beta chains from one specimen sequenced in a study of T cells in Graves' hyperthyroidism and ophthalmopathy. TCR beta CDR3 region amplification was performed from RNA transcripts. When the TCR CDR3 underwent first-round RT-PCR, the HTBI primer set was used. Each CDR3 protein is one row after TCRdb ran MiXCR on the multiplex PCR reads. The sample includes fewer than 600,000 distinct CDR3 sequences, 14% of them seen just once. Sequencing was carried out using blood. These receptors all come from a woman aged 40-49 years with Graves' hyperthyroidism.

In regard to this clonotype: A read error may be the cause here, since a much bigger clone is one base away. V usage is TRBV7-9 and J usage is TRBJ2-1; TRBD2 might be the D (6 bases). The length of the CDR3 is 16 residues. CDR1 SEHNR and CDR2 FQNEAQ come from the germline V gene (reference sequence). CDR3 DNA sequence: TGTGCCAGCGGCTTAGCGGATGTGTCTCGACACCCTGAGCAGTTCTTC. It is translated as CASGLADVSRHPEQFF.

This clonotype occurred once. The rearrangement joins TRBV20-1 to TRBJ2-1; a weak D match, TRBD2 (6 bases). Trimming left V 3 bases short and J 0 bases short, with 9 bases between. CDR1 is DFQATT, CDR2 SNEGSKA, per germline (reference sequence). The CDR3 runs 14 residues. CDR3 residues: CSASIGSSYNEQFF. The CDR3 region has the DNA TGCAGTGCTAGTATCGGGAGCTCCTACAATGAGCAGTTCTTC.

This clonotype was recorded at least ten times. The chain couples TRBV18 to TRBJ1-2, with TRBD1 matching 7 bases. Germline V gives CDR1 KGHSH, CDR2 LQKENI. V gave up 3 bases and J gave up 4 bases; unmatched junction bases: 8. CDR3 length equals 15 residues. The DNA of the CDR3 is TGTGCCAGCTCACCTGGGACAGAATCAATCTATGGCTACACCTTC. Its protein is CASSPGTESIYGYTF.

CDR3 DNA: TGTGCCAGCAGACAGACTAGCGCTAGCACAGATACGCAGTATTTT. Translating it yields CASRQTSASTDTQYF. The chain couples TRBV28 to TRBJ2-3; 8 bases align to TRBD2. Germline trimming cut 6 bases from V and 0 bases from J; bases unmatched to any gene: 5. Germline loops: CDR1 MDHEN, CDR2 SYDVKM. The CDR3 contains 15 residues.

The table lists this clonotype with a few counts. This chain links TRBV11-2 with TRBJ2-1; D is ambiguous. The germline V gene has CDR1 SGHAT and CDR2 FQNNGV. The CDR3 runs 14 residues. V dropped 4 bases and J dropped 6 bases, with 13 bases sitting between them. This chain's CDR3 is CASSSTLLANEQFF. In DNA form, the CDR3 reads TGTGCCAGCAGCTCGACTCTACTTGCCAATGAGCAGTTCTTC.

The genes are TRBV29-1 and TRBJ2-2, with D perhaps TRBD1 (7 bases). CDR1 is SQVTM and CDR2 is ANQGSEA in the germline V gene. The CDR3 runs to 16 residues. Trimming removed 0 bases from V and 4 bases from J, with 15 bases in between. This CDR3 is CSVEEATGRGTGELFF. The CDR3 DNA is TGCAGCGTTGAAGAAGCGACAGGGCGGGGCACCGGGGAGCTGTTTTTT.

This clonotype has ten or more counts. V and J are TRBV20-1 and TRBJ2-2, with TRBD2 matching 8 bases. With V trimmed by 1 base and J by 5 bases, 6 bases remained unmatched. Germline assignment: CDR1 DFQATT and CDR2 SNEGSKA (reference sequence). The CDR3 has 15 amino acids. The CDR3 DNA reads TGCAGTGCTAGAGCCAGCGGGAGAGGTACCGGGGAGCTGTTTTTT. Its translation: CSARASGRGTGELFF.

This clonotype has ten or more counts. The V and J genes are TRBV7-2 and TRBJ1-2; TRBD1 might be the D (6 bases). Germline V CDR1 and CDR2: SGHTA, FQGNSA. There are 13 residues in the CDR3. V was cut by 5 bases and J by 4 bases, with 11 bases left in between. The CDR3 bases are TGTGCCAGCAGCCAACAGGGTGGCTATGGCTACACCTTC. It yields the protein CASSQQGGYGYTF.

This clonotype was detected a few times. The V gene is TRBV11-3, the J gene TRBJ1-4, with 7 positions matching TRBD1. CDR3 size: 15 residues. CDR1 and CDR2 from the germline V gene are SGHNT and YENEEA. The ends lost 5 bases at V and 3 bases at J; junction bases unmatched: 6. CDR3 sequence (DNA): TGTGCCAGCAGCATTGAGGGACAGCCTAATGAAAAACTGTTTTTT. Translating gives CASSIEGQPNEKLFF.

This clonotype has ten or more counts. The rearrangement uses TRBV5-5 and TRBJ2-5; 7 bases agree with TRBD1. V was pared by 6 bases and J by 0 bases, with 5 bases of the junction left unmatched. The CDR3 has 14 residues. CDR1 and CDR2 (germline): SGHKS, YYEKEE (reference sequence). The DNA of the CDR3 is TGTGCCAGCACCCTACAGGGGAACCAAGAGACCCAGTACTTC. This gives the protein CASTLQGNQETQYF.

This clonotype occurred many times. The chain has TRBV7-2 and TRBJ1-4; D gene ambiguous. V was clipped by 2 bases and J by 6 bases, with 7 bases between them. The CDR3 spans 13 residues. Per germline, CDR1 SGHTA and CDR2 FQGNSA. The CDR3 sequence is CASSLTRDEKLFF. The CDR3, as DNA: TGTGCCAGCAGCTTAACGAGGGATGAAAAACTGTTTTTT.

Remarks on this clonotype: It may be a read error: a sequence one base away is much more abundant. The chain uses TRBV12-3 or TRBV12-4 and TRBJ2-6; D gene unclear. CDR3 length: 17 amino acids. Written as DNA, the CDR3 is TGTGGCAGCAGTTTAGGATCCGGAAGGGCCGGGGCCAACGTCCTGACTTTC. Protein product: CGSSLGSGRAGANVLTF.

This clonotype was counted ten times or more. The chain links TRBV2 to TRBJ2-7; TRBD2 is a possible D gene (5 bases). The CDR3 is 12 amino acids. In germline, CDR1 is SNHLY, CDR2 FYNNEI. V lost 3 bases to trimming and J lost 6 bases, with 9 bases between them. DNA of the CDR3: TGTGCCAGCAGTGAGCTAGCTGGCGAGCAGTACTTC. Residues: CASSELAGEQYF.

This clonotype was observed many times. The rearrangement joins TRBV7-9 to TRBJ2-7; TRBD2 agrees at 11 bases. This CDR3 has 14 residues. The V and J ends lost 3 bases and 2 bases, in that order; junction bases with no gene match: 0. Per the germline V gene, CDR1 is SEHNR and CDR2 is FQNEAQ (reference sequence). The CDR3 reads CASSLTSGAYEQYF. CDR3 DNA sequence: TGTGCCAGCAGCTTGACTAGCGGGGCCTACGAGCAGTACTTC.

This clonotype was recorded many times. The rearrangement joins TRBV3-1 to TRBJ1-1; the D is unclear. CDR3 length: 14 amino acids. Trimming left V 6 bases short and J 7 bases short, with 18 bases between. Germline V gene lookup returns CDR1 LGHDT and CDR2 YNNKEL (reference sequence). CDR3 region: CASSQLNYRFEAFF. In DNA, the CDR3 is TGTGCCAGCAGTCAACTGAACTACAGATTTGAAGCTTTCTTT. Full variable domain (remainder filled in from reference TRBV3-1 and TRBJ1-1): DTAVSQTPKYLVTQMGNDKSIKCEQNLGHDTMYWYKQDSKKFLKIMFSYNNKELIINETVPNRFSPKSPDKAHLNLHINSLELGDSAVYFCASSQLNYRFEAFFGQGTRLTVV.

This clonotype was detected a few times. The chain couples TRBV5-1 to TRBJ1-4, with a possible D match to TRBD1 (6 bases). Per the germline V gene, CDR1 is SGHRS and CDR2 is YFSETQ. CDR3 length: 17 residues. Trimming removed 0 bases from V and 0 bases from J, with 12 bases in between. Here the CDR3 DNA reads TGCGCCAGCAGCTTGGGGGGGGGCCCAGCAACTAATGAAAAACTGTTTTTT. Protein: CASSLGGGPATNEKLFF. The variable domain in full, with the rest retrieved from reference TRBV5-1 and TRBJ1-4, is KAGVTQTPRYLIKTRGQQVTLSCSPISGHRSVSWYQQTPGQGLQFLFEYFSETQRNKGNFPGRFSGRQFSNSRSEMNVSTLELGDSALYLCASSLGGGPATNEKLFFGSGTQLSVL.

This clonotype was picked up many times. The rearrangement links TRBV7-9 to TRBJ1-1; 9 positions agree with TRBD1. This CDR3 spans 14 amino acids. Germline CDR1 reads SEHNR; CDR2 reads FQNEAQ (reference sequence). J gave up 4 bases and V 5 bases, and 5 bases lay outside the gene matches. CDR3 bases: TGTGCCAGCAGCCAGGACAGGGGAATCACTGAAGCTTTCTTT. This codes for CASSQDRGITEAFF.

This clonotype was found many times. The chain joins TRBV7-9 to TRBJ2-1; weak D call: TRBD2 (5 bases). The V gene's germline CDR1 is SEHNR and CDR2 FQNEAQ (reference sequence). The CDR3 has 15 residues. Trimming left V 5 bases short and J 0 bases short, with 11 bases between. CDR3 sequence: CASSPLAPSYNEQFF. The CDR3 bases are TGTGCCAGCAGCCCCCTAGCCCCCTCCTACAATGAGCAGTTCTTC. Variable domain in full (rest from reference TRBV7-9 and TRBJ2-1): DTGVSQNPRHKITKRGQNVTFRCDPISEHNRLYWYRQTLGQGPEFLTYFQNEAQLEKSRLLSDRFSAERPKGSFSTLEIQRTEQGDSAMYLCASSPLAPSYNEQFFGPGTRLTVL.

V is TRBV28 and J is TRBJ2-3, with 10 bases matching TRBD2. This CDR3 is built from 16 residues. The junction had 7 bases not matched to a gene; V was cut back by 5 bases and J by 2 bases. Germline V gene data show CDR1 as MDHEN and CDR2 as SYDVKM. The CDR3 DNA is TGTGCCAGCAGTGCGCTAGCGGGAGAGGTCACAGATACGCAGTATTTT. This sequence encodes CASSALAGEVTDTQYF.

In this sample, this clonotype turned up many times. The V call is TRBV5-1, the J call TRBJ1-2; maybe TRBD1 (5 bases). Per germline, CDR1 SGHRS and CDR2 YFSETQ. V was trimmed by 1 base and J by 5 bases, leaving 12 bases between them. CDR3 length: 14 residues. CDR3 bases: TGCGCCAGCAGCTTGACCGTGGAGGGGTATGGCTACACCTTC. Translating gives CASSLTVEGYGYTF. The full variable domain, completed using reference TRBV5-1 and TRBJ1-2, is KAGVTQTPRYLIKTRGQQVTLSCSPISGHRSVSWYQQTPGQGLQFLFEYFSETQRNKGNFPGRFSGRQFSNSRSEMNVSTLELGDSALYLCASSLTVEGYGYTFGSGTRLTVV.

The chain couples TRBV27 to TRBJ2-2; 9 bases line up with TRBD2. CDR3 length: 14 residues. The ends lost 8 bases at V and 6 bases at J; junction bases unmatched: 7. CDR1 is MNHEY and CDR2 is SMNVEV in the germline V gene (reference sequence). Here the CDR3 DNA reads TGTGCCAGCTCCGAGGGACTAGCTCCCGGGGAGCTGTTTTTT. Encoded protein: CASSEGLAPGELFF.

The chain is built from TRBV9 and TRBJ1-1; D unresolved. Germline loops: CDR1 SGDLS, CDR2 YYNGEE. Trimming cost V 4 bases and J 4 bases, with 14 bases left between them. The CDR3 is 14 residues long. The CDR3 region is CASSPRWEFTEAFF. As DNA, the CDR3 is TGTGCCAGCAGCCCCCGCTGGGAGTTCACTGAAGCTTTCTTT.

CDR3 region: CAIFRRTSGYNEQFF. In DNA, the CDR3 is TGTGCCATCTTCCGCCGGACTAGCGGGTACAATGAGCAGTTCTTC. The V and J genes are TRBV2 and TRBJ2-1, with TRBD2 matching 11 bases. This CDR3 spans 15 amino acids. Per the germline V gene, CDR1 is SNHLY and CDR2 is FYNNEI. With V trimmed by 10 bases and J by 4 bases, 9 bases remained unmatched.

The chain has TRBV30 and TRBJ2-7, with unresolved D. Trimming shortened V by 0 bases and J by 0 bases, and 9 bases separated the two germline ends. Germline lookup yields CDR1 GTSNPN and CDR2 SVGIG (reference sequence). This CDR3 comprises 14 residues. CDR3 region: CAWSVPFGSYEQYF. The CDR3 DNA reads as TGTGCCTGGAGTGTGCCTTTCGGCTCCTACGAGCAGTACTTC.

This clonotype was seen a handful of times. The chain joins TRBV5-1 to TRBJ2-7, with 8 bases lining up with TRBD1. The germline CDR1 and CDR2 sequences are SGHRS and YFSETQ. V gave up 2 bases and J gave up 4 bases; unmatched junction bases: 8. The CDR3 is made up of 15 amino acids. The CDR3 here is CASSFTRDRTYEQYF. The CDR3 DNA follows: TGCGCCAGCAGCTTTACCCGGGACAGGACTTACGAGCAGTACTTC.

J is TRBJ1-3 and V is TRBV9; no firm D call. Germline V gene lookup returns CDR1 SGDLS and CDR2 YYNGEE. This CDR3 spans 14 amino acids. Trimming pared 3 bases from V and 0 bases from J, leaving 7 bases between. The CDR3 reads CASSADDSGNTIYF. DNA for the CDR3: TGTGCCAGCAGCGCCGACGACTCTGGAAACACCATATATTTT.

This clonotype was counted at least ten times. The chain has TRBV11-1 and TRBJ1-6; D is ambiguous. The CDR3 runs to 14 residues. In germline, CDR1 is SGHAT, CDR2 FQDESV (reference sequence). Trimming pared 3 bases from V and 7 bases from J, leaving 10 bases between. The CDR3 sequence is CASSFAPGNSPLHF. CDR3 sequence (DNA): TGTGCCAGCAGCTTCGCGCCAGGAAATTCACCCCTCCACTTT.

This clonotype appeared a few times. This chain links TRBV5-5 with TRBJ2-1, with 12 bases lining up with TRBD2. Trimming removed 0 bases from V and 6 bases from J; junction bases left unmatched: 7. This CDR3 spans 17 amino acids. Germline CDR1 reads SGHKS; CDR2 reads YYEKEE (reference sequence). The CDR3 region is CASSLVVTSGSFNEQFF. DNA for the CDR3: TGTGCCAGCAGCTTGGTTGTGACTAGCGGGAGTTTCAATGAGCAGTTCTTC.

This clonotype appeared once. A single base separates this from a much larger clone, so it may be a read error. CDR3 protein: CASSQGGANEASF. CDR3 DNA sequence: TGTGCCAGCAGCCAAGGGGGGGCTAATGAAGCTTCCTTT. V gene TRBV3-1 combines with J gene TRBJ1-1, with a weak D call TRBD1 (6 bases). This CDR3 region has 13 residues. Germline CDR1 LGHDT, CDR2 YNNKEL (reference sequence).

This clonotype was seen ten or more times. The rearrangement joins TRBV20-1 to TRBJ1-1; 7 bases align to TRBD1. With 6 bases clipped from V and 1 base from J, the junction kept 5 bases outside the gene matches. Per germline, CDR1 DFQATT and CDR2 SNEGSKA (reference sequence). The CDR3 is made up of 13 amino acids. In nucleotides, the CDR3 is TGCAGTGCACGGGACAGAGAGAACACTGAAGCTTTCTTT. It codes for CSARDRENTEAFF.